This section outlines one T cell receptor (beta chain) sequence together with its context. The antigen is not known. Measured with immunoSEQ multiplex PCR; TCRdb has only the in-frame clones, and not every one. The table records roughly 100,000 clones, over 90% of them present only once. This sample is drawn from a study of T cell responses to AZD1222 COVID-19 vaccine. Broader study findings: The study sampled repertoires only after the peak T cell response. Only 5 or 6 AZD1222 recipients tested seropositive at baseline. Regions 160-218 and 743-854 held dominance among vaccine-associated CD4 TCRs, which spanned spike. Mostly white British, mostly female donors; authors suggested clonal diversity may be underestimated.

CDR1 is PRHDT, CDR2 FYEKMQ, per germline (reference sequence). CDR3 length: 14 residues. J gave up 4 bases and V 2 bases, and 5 bases lay outside the gene matches. This clonotype was sampled from an adult in good health. The chain employs TRBV13 and TRBJ2-7; 7 bases are shared with TRBD1. Specimen: peripheral blood, collected on day 0 of AZD1222 vaccination. Here the CDR3 DNA reads TGTGCCAGCAGCTTAAGAGGGGGCTCTTACGAGCAGTACTTC. Translation: CASSLRGGSYEQYF.